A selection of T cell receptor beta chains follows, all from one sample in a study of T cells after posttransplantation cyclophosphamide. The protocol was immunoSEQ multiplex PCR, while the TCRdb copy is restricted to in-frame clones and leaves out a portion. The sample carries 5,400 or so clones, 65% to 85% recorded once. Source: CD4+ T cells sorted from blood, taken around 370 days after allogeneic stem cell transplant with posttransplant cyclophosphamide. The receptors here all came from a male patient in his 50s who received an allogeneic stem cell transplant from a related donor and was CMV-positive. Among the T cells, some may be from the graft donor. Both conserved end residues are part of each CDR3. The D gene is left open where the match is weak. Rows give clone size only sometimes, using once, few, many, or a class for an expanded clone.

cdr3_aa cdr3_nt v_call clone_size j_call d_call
CASSPSWSRGNTIYF TGTGCCAGCAGCCCCTCTTGGTCCAGGGGAAACACCATATATTTT TRBV7-9 - TRBJ1-3 -
CASSPVPGQVLNTEAFF TGCGCCAGCAGCCCTGTCCCGGGACAGGTTTTGAACACTGAAGCTTTCTTT TRBV5-1 - TRBJ1-1 TRBD1
CASSPSESAETQYF TGCGCCAGCAGCCCCTCGGAGAGCGCCGAGACCCAGTACTTC TRBV5-1 - TRBJ2-5 -
CASSPDRRQGVGYGYTF TGTGCCAGCAGCCCGGACAGGCGTCAAGGGGTCGGCTATGGCTACACCTTC TRBV5-4 - TRBJ1-2 TRBD1
CATSRDLGQGYEQYF TGTGCCACCAGCAGAGATTTGGGACAGGGCTACGAGCAGTACTTC TRBV15 - TRBJ2-7 TRBD1
CACSRLDGLGNQPQHF TGTGCCTGCAGCCGACTCGATGGACTGGGAAATCAGCCCCAGCATTTT TRBV6-6 - TRBJ1-5 -
CASSWKAGAYEQFF TGTGCCAGTAGTTGGAAGGCGGGGGCCTATGAGCAGTTCTTC TRBV19 few TRBJ2-1 -
CASSLDGVGGNQPQHF TGTGCCAGCAGCTTGGATGGGGTCGGGGGCAATCAGCCCCAGCATTTT TRBV5-6 - TRBJ1-5 -
CASSKHTGTVYNEQFF TGTGCCAGCAGCAAACACACCGGGACAGTTTACAATGAGCAGTTCTTC TRBV21-1 - TRBJ2-1 -
CASSQVSISYEQYF TGCGCCAGCAGCCAAGTTAGCATATCCTACGAGCAGTACTTC TRBV4-1 once TRBJ2-7 -
CASRRTSGSSYEQYF TGCGCCAGCAGAAGGACTAGCGGTAGCTCCTACGAGCAGTACTTC TRBV5-1 - TRBJ2-7 TRBD2
CASSENSGRYGYTF TGTGCCAGCAGCGAAAACAGTGGTCGGTATGGCTACACCTTC TRBV6-1 - TRBJ1-2 -
CASGTIAGSNTGELFF TGTGCTAGTGGGACGATAGCGGGATCCAACACCGGGGAGCTGTTTTTT TRBV12-5 once TRBJ2-2 TRBD2
CSPDSLKLTCAKNIQYF TGCAGCCCTGACTCCTTGAAATTAACGTGTGCCAAAAACATTCAGTACTTC TRBV29-1 - TRBJ2-4 -
CAISSGQGSYGYTF TGTGCCATCAGTTCCGGACAGGGGAGCTATGGCTACACCTTC TRBV10-3 - TRBJ1-2 TRBD1
CASSPPANYGYTF TGTGCCAGCTCACCTCCAGCTAACTATGGCTACACCTTC TRBV18 - TRBJ1-2 -
CASSLAGGRDEQFF TGCGCCAGCAGCTTGGCAGGGGGCAGGGATGAGCAGTTCTTC TRBV5-1 few TRBJ2-1 TRBD1
CASSSQGETEAFF TGTGCCAGCAGCTCCCAGGGGGAAACTGAAGCTTTCTTT TRBV7-2 - TRBJ1-1 TRBD1
CASTHRGGYQPQHF TGTGCCAGTACCCACAGGGGCGGGTATCAGCCCCAGCATTTT TRBV19 - TRBJ1-5 TRBD1
CASSLGQSYEQYF TGTGCCAGCAGCTTGGGCCAGTCCTACGAGCAGTACTTC TRBV5-6 - TRBJ2-7 -
CASRDRGTPHDEKLFF TGTGCCAGTAGGGACCGGGGGACGCCTCACGACGAAAAACTGTTTTTT TRBV19 once TRBJ1-4 -
CASSFAGQPKTDTQYF TGTGCCAGCAGCTTTGCCGGACAACCGAAGACAGATACGCAGTATTTT TRBV7-2 - TRBJ2-3 -
CASSIGTSGNTIYF TGTGCCAGCAGCATTGGTACTTCTGGAAACACCATATATTTT TRBV5-4 few TRBJ1-3 -
CASSSNRARIGGGYTF TGTGCCAGCAGCTCGAACAGGGCCCGAATTGGGGGTGGCTACACCTTC TRBV5-4 - TRBJ1-2 -
CASSYGQGREQYF TGTGCCAGCAGTTACGGGCAGGGTAGGGAGCAGTACTTC TRBV6-5 few TRBJ2-7 -
CASTKGQGHETQYF TGTGCCAGCACTAAGGGGCAGGGTCATGAGACCCAGTACTTC TRBV7-9 - TRBJ2-5 -
CASDRLGRTDTQYF TGTGCCAGCGATCGACTAGGGCGTACAGATACGCAGTATTTT TRBV6-6 - TRBJ2-3 -
CATRDSNSYEQYF TGTGCCACCCGGGACAGCAACTCCTACGAGCAGTACTTC TRBV10-3 - TRBJ2-7 TRBD1
CASSPTTAGVSYNEQFF TGCGCCAGCAGCCCCACTACCGCGGGGGTATCCTACAATGAGCAGTTCTTC TRBV4-1 - TRBJ2-1 TRBD2